This T cell receptor (beta chain) emerged from a study of shared clonotypes between healthy human individuals. CDR3 size: 12 residues. The V and J ends lost 7 bases and 3 bases, in that order; junction bases with no gene match: 5. Germline V gene data show CDR1 as SQVTM and CDR2 as ANQGSEA. The donors, all of them Caucasian adults, lived in Nashville, Tennessee. Using immunoSEQ multiplex PCR, the repertoire was profiled, and TCRdb retains in-frame clones only, with some absent. The sample records around 1,100,000 clones, 70% to 85% being singletons. V and J are TRBV29-1 and TRBJ1-1; 7 bases agree with TRBD1. The sample was memory CD4+ T cells from PBMCs. Subset: CD45RA-negative fraction. The TCR sequence derives from a young man in good health. Some clones in this sample may be carry-over from other donors' samples. The CDR3 sequence: CSAGQGDTEAFF. In nucleotides, the CDR3 is TGCAGCGCCGGTCAGGGGGACACTGAAGCTTTCTTT.